This is a list of T cell receptor beta chains from one sample in a study of T cell responses to AZD1222 COVID-19 vaccine. Assay: immunoSEQ multiplex PCR; the TCRdb copy retains only in-frame clones and omits some. The data hold approximately 140,000 clones, with approximately 92% observed a single time. The specimen comprised peripheral blood, sampled on day 0 of AZD1222 vaccination. Every receptor here comes from an adult in good health. CDR3s include the opening cysteine and the closing phenylalanine or tryptophan. A D gene is named only where the DNA matches it firmly. Size values are once, few and many counts, or a class for expanded clones, and some rows have none.

j_call	d_call	clone_size	v_call	cdr3_length	cdr3_aa	cdr3_nt
TRBJ1-6	.	.	TRBV7-2	17	CASSPDSLSSYNSPLHF	TGTGCCAGCAGCCCGGACAGCTTGAGCTCCTATAATTCACCCCTCCACTTT
TRBJ1-2	.	.	TRBV7-2	14	CASTPAGQGYGYTF	TGTGCCAGCACCCCGGCGGGGCAGGGGTATGGCTACACCTTC
TRBJ2-1	TRBD1	.	TRBV7-9	14	CASSPTGTGLEQFF	TGTGCCAGCAGCCCCACCGGGACAGGATTGGAGCAGTTCTTC
TRBJ2-1	TRBD2	.	TRBV30	15	CAWSRTSGGYNEQFF	TGTGCCTGGAGTCGGACTAGCGGGGGCTACAATGAGCAGTTCTTC
TRBJ1-2	TRBD1	.	TRBV28	14	CASSSGQGWYGYTF	TGTGCCAGCAGTTCGGGACAGGGCTGGTATGGCTACACCTTC
TRBJ1-1	.	.	TRBV25-1	13	CASSGPGHTEAFF	TGTGCCAGCAGCGGACCGGGGCACACTGAAGCTTTCTTT
TRBJ2-3	TRBD2	.	TRBV28	15	CASTQGGSARGAQYF	TGTGCCAGCACCCAGGGCGGGAGTGCGCGTGGGGCGCAGTATTTT
TRBJ1-5	TRBD1	.	TRBV2	15	CASRSRDRVRQPQHF	TGTGCCAGCAGGTCCCGGGACAGGGTCAGACAGCCCCAGCATTTT
TRBJ2-2	TRBD1	.	TRBV11-2	17	CASSLRNPGQGTGELFF	TGTGCCAGCAGCCTTAGAAACCCGGGACAGGGCACCGGGGAGCTGTTTTTT
TRBJ2-5	TRBD1	.	TRBV19	13	CASSVRGQETQYF	TGTGCCAGTAGCGTCAGGGGGCAAGAGACCCAGTACTTC
TRBJ1-6	.	.	TRBV2	15	CASTNWGQYNSPLHF	TGTGCCAGCACGAACTGGGGGCAGTATAATTCACCCCTCCACTTT
TRBJ1-3	.	.	TRBV6-6	14	CASQFTGSGNTIYF	TGTGCCAGCCAGTTCACGGGCTCTGGAAACACCATATATTTT
TRBJ2-7	.	.	TRBV29-1	11	CSVEEGYEQYF	TGCAGCGTTGAAGAAGGTTACGAGCAGTACTTC
TRBJ1-1	TRBD1	.	TRBV7-9	15	CASSSRTGLGTEAFF	TGTGCCAGCAGCTCCCGGACAGGGCTAGGGACTGAAGCTTTCTTT
TRBJ2-5	TRBD2	.	TRBV10-3	15	CAISESTSGEETQYF	TGTGCCATCAGTGAGTCTACTAGCGGAGAAGAGACCCAGTACTTC
TRBJ1-3	TRBD1	.	TRBV5-4	15	CASSQGGTGGSAIYF	TGTGCCAGCAGCCAAGGTGGGACAGGGGGCAGCGCCATATATTTT
TRBJ2-7	.	.	TRBV5-6	14	CASSTGLGAYEQYF	TGTGCCAGCAGTACGGGACTGGGGGCCTACGAGCAGTACTTC
TRBJ2-3	.	.	TRBV4-1	19	CASSQEFELGGRLSDTQYF	TGCGCCAGCAGCCAAGAGTTCGAGTTGGGTGGCAGGCTCTCAGATACGCAGTATTTT
TRBJ1-2	.	.	TRBV13	16	CASSLEVAIANYGYTF	TGTGCCAGCAGCTTAGAGGTGGCCATAGCTAACTATGGCTACACCTTC
TRBJ1-2	.	.	TRBV2	13	CASRGTGPYGYTF	TGTGCCAGCAGGGGAACCGGGCCCTATGGCTACACCTTC
TRBJ1-6	TRBD1	once	TRBV5-1	15	CASSWEDRGVSPLHF	TGCGCCAGCAGCTGGGAGGACAGGGGAGTTTCACCCCTCCACTTT
TRBJ1-1	.	.	TRBV7-9	13	CASSLNGNTEAFF	TGTGCCAGCAGCTTAAACGGGAACACTGAAGCTTTCTTT
TRBJ1-2	TRBD1	.	TRBV28	15	CASSITGGASYGYTF	TGTGCCAGCAGTATCACAGGGGGCGCTTCCTATGGCTACACCTTC
TRBJ2-2	.	.	TRBV25-1	17	CASSEGQGALNTGELFF	TGTGCCAGCAGTGAAGGCCAAGGGGCTCTGAACACCGGGGAGCTGTTTTTT
TRBJ2-2	.	.	TRBV27	15	CASSFGQGGAGELFF	TGTGCCAGCAGTTTTGGGCAGGGGGGCGCCGGGGAGCTGTTTTTT
TRBJ2-1	.	once	TRBV9	17	CASSVGERLVSYNEQFF	TGTGCCAGCAGCGTAGGAGAGAGACTAGTTTCCTACAATGAGCAGTTCTTC
TRBJ1-1	TRBD1	.	TRBV14	15	CASSQDRGLSTEAFF	TGTGCCAGCAGCCAAGACAGGGGGCTCAGCACTGAAGCTTTCTTT
TRBJ2-7	.	.	TRBV27	14	CASSLSPVGGEQYF	TGTGCCAGCAGTCTCTCCCCCGTAGGGGGCGAGCAGTACTTC
TRBJ2-4	TRBD1	.	TRBV4-3	19	CASSQRLLGTVRAKNIQYF	TGCGCCAGCAGCCAACGTCTCCTTGGGACAGTGAGAGCCAAAAACATTCAGTACTTC
TRBJ1-2	TRBD1	.	TRBV15	17	CATSRGGQVLANYGYTF	TGTGCCACCAGCAGAGGGGGACAGGTCCTAGCTAACTATGGCTACACCTTC
TRBJ2-3	.	.	TRBV19	13	CATRRIDADTQYF	TGTGCCACCAGACGGATAGACGCAGATACGCAGTATTTT
TRBJ2-7	.	.	TRBV6-5	14	CASSTTGPRYEQYF	TGTGCCAGCAGTACGACCGGGCCCCGCTACGAGCAGTACTTC
TRBJ2-2	.	.	TRBV7-2	14	CASSLAGNTGELFF	TGTGCCAGCAGCTTAGCAGGGAACACCGGGGAGCTGTTTTTT
TRBJ1-2	TRBD1	.	TRBV7-2	15	CASSPGGSREGGYTF	TGTGCCAGCAGCCCAGGGGGAAGCAGGGAGGGCGGCTACACCTTC
TRBJ2-5	TRBD1	.	TRBV11-2	14	CASSWTGHQETQYF	TGTGCCAGCAGCTGGACAGGTCACCAAGAGACCCAGTACTTC
TRBJ2-3	TRBD2	once	TRBV5-1	15	CASSWGTSRADTQYF	TGCGCCAGCAGCTGGGGGACTAGCAGGGCAGATACGCAGTATTTT
TRBJ1-1	.	.	TRBV9	13	CASSVVGDTEAFF	TGTGCCAGCAGCGTAGTTGGTGACACTGAAGCTTTCTTT
TRBJ2-1	.	.	TRBV24-1	12	CATSLDGRARFF	TGTGCCACCAGTCTCGATGGCCGAGCACGATTCTTC
TRBJ1-2	.	.	TRBV4-2	14	CASIGAGTGEGYTF	TGTGCCAGCATAGGGGCAGGGACCGGGGAAGGCTACACCTTC
TRBJ2-5	TRBD2	.	TRBV24-1	17	CATSDLGKTSGTETQYF	TGTGCCACCAGTGATTTGGGTAAGACTAGCGGGACGGAGACCCAGTACTTC
TRBJ1-2	.	once	TRBV28	14	CASSSSPLNYGYTF	TGTGCCAGCAGCTCATCCCCCCTAAACTATGGCTACACCTTC
TRBJ2-2	.	few	TRBV11-3	14	CASSPTAVAGELFF	TGTGCCAGCAGCCCGACCGCAGTGGCCGGGGAGCTGTTTTTT
TRBJ1-5	.	.	TRBV7-9	12	CASTLGDQPQHF	TGTGCCAGCACCCTGGGAGATCAGCCCCAGCATTTT
TRBJ2-3	.	.	TRBV30	12	CAWSVQRGTQYF	TGTGCCTGGAGTGTACAGAGGGGGACGCAGTATTTT
TRBJ2-7	.	.	TRBV20-1	11	CSAMTLNEQYF	TGCAGTGCCATGACCCTTAACGAGCAGTACTTC
TRBJ2-7	.	once	TRBV30	13	CAWSVVVSYEQYF	TGTGCCTGGAGTGTCGTGGTCTCCTACGAGCAGTACTTC
TRBJ2-1	.	.	TRBV6-1	16	CASSESGRRLRREQFF	TGTGCCAGCAGTGAATCAGGGAGGCGCCTCAGGAGGGAGCAGTTCTTC
TRBJ1-1	TRBD1	.	TRBV2	15	CASYRDSKMNTEAFF	TGTGCCAGTTACCGGGACAGTAAAATGAACACTGAAGCTTTCTTT
TRBJ1-1	.	few	TRBV27	13	CASSPRLNTEAFF	TGTGCCAGCAGCCCTAGGTTGAACACTGAAGCTTTCTTT
TRBJ2-7	TRBD1	.	TRBV7-2	15	CASTLWGQETYEQYF	TGTGCCAGCACACTCTGGGGACAGGAGACTTACGAGCAGTACTTC
TRBJ1-3	.	.	TRBV29-1	13	CSVGAGVGNTIYF	TGCAGCGTGGGAGCAGGGGTTGGAAACACCATATATTTT
TRBJ2-7	TRBD2	.	TRBV29-1	11	CSAGTSYEQYF	TGCAGCGCCGGGACTAGCTACGAGCAGTACTTC
TRBJ1-5	.	.	TRBV4-1	13	CASSLAVMQPQHF	TGCGCCAGCAGCCTAGCGGTGATGCAGCCCCAGCATTTT
TRBJ2-7	.	.	TRBV6-5	15	CASNSHPSVVDEQYF	TGTGCCAGCAACTCACACCCTAGCGTCGTCGACGAGCAGTACTTC
TRBJ2-7	.	.	TRBV27	15	CASSLQGPMESEQYF	TGTGCCAGCAGTTTACAGGGCCCAATGGAGTCCGAGCAGTACTTC
TRBJ1-4	.	.	TRBV7-9	14	CASSPLATNEKLFF	TGTGCCAGCAGTCCTCTCGCAACTAATGAAAAACTGTTTTTT
TRBJ2-7	.	.	TRBV2	14	CASKGEITSYEQYF	TGTGCCAGCAAGGGGGAGATAACGTCCTACGAGCAGTACTTC